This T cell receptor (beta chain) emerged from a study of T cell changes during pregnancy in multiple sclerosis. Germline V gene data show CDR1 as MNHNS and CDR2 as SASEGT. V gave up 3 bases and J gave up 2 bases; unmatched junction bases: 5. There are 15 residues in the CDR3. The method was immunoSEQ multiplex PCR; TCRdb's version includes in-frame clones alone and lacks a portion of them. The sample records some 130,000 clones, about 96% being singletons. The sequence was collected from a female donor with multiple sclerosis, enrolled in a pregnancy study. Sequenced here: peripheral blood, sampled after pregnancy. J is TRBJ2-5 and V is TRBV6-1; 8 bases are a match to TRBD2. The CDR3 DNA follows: TGTGCCAGCAGTGAGGGGATAGCGGGACAAGAGACCCAGTACTTC. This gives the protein CASSEGIAGQETQYF.